This record concerns one TCR beta chain sequence. This sample was included in a study of blood T cell repertoires in COVID-19. Overall study context: T cells, B-cell-depleted T cells, or PBMCs provided the cDNA or gDNA that served as material.

The data were produced by immunoSEQ multiplex PCR, yet TCRdb's version contains in-frame clones alone and is incomplete. The sample lists about 70,000 clones; approximately 93% were seen once. The length of the CDR3 is 18 residues. The germline V gene has CDR1 SGHDT and CDR2 YYEEEE. Trimming took 3 bases from V and 3 from J, leaving 24 bases between them. The chain uses TRBV5-6 and TRBJ2-5, with D perhaps TRBD2 (6 bases). Sample: peripheral blood. This receptor was obtained from a man in his fifties or sixties with COVID-19, enrolled during active disease. As DNA, the CDR3 is TGTGCCAGCAGCTCCAGGACTATGTCAGGCAGGCAGGAAGAGACCCAGTACTTC. Amino acid sequence: CASSSRTMSGRQEETQYF.